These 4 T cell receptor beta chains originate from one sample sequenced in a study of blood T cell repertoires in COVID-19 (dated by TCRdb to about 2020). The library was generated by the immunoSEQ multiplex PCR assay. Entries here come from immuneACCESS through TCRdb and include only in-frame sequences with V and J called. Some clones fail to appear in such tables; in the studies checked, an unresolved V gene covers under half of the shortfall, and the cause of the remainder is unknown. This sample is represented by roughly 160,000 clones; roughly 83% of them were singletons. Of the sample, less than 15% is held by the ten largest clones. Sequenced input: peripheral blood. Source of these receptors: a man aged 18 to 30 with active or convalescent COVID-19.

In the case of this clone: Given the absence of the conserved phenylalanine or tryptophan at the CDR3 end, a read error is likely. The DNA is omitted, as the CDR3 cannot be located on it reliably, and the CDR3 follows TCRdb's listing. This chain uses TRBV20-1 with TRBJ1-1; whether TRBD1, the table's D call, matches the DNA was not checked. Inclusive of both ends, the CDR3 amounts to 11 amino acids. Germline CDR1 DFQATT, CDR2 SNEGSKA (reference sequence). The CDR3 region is CSARGTGDPHV.

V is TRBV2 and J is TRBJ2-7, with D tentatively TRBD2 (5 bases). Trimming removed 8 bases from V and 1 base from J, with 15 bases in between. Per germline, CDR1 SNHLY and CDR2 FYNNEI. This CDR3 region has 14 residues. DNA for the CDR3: TGTGCCAGCCAGCCCGGACTGGGGTCCTACGAGCAGTACTTC. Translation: CASQPGLGSYEQYF. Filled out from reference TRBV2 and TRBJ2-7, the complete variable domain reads EPEVTQTPSHQVTQMGQEVILRCVPISNHLYFYWYRQILGQKVEFLVSFYNNEISEKSEIFDDQFSVERPDGSNFTLKIRSTKLEDSAMYFCASQPGLGSYEQYFGPGTRLTVT.

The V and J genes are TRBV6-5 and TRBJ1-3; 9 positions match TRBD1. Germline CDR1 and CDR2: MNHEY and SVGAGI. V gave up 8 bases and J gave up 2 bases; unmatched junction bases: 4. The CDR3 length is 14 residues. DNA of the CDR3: TGTGCCAGCCTGGACAGGGGTGCTGGAAACACCATATATTTT. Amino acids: CASLDRGAGNTIYF.

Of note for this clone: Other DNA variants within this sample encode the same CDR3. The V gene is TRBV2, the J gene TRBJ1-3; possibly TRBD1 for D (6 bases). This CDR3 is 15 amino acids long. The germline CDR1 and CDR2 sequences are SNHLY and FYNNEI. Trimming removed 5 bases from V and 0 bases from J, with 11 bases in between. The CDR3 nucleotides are TGTGCCAGCAGTCAGGACAGTAACTCTGGAAACACCATATATTTT. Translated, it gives CASSQDSNSGNTIYF.